These 21 T cell receptor beta chains were all obtained from the same sample, sequenced in a study of shared clonotypes between healthy human individuals. TCRdb's table, derived via immunoSEQ multiplex PCR, lists solely in-frame clones and lacks some. The repertoire holds roughly 500,000 clones, with 79% as singletons. Material: PBMCs. The receptors shown here come from a woman aged 40 to 50 in good health. Some clones in this sample may be carry-over from other donors' samples.

The chain is built from TRBV4-3 and TRBJ2-2; D not resolved. There are 15 residues in the CDR3. The V and J ends lost 0 bases and 9 bases respectively, with 14 bases between them. Germline V CDR1 and CDR2: LGHNA, YSLEER. This chain's CDR3 is CASSQDIGPNRELFF. CDR3 in DNA: TGCGCCAGCAGCCAAGATATAGGGCCAAACAGGGAGCTGTTTTTT.

This chain uses TRBV19 with TRBJ2-7, with 7 nucleotides matching TRBD2. From germline, CDR1 is LNHDA and CDR2 SQIVND (reference sequence). CDR3 length equals 11 residues. The junction had 6 bases not matched to a gene; V was cut back by 10 bases and J by 6 bases. The CDR3 nucleotides read TGTGCCACCCGGGGCGGGGGCGAGCAGTACTTC. Encoded protein: CATRGGGEQYF.

This chain links TRBV30 with TRBJ2-5; D is unclear. The CDR3 runs to 12 residues. V gave up 2 bases and J gave up 3 bases, with 7 bases separating them. Germline CDR1 reads GTSNPN; CDR2 reads SVGIG (reference sequence). The CDR3, as DNA: TGTGCCTGGAGTCCCATGAAAGAGACCCAGTACTTC. It yields the protein CAWSPMKETQYF.

This chain joins TRBV5-4 and TRBJ2-3; 14 bases map to TRBD2. The V gene's germline CDR1 is SGHNT and CDR2 YYREEE (reference sequence). The trim removed 4 bases at V and 4 bases at J, leaving 5 bases unmatched. The CDR3 covers 16 residues. The CDR3: CASSRPGLAGADTQYF. For the CDR3, the DNA is TGTGCCAGCAGCCGACCGGGACTAGCGGGAGCAGATACGCAGTATTTT. The entire variable domain, with the rest obtained from reference TRBV5-4 and TRBJ2-3, is as follows: ETGVTQSPTHLIKTRGQQVTLRCSSQSGHNTVSWYQQALGQGPQFIFQYYREEENGRGNFPPRFSGLQFPNYSSELNVNALELDDSALYLCASSRPGLAGADTQYFGPGTRLTVL.

The chain uses TRBV28 and TRBJ2-7; D ambiguous. CDR3 size: 14 residues. The V gene's germline CDR1 is MDHEN and CDR2 SYDVKM. Trimming pared 7 bases from V and 2 bases from J, leaving 15 bases between. The CDR3 DNA sequence: TGTGCCAGCACCACGGCTCTGATAGCCTACGAGCAGTACTTC. Protein: CASTTALIAYEQYF.

This clone appeared many times. The CDR3 spells CASAAGAAGANVLTF. The CDR3 nucleotides are TGTGCCAGCGCAGCGGGAGCTGCTGGGGCCAACGTCCTGACTTTC. V usage is TRBV6-4 and J usage is TRBJ2-6, with 8 nucleotides matching TRBD2. Per germline, CDR1 MRHNA and CDR2 SNTAGT. With V trimmed by 8 bases and J by 2 bases, 5 bases remained unmatched. CDR3 length: 15 residues.

The J gene is TRBJ1-3, the V gene TRBV6-5, with D perhaps matching TRBD1 (5 bases). Germline CDR1 reads MNHEY; CDR2 reads SVGAGI. This CDR3 spans 14 amino acids. Trimming stripped 9 bases from V and 0 bases from J, with 12 bases between. The CDR3 loop reads CARGAVNSGNTIYF. The CDR3 nucleotides are TGTGCCAGAGGGGCAGTAAACTCTGGAAACACCATATATTTT.

The chain recombines TRBV11-2 with TRBJ2-1; TRBD2 aligns across 7 bases. The germline V gene encodes CDR1 SGHAT and CDR2 FQNNGV. Trimming removed 6 bases from V and 3 bases from J; junction bases left unmatched: 8. This CDR3 is 15 amino acids long. The CDR3 loop is CASRPGRGGYNEQFF. Here the CDR3 DNA reads TGTGCCAGCAGACCCGGGCGCGGGGGCTACAATGAGCAGTTCTTC.

As concerns this clone: This sample includes further DNA sequences coding for the same CDR3. The chain recombines TRBV19 with TRBJ2-1, with 7 bases that match TRBD1. The junction had 3 bases not matched to a gene; V was cut back by 5 bases and J by 5 bases. The CDR3 runs 13 residues. Germline loops: CDR1 LNHDA, CDR2 SQIVND (reference sequence). The CDR3: CASSVGQNNEQFF. The CDR3 DNA sequence: TGTGCCAGTAGTGTGGGACAGAACAATGAGCAGTTCTTC. Filled out from reference TRBV19 and TRBJ2-1, the complete variable domain reads DGGITQSPKYLFRKEGQNVTLSCEQNLNHDAMYWYRQDPGQGLRLIYYSQIVNDFQKGDIAEGYSVSREKKESFPLTVTSAQKNPTAFYLCASSVGQNNEQFFGPGTRLTVL.

V and J are TRBV11-2 and TRBJ2-1; D unclear. The CDR3 spans 13 residues. Germline assignment: CDR1 SGHAT and CDR2 FQNNGV. V was pared by 8 bases and J by 4 bases, with 12 bases between. The CDR3 nucleotides read TGTGCCAGCGGTAGGATGGCTTACAATGAGCAGTTCTTC. Translating it yields CASGRMAYNEQFF.

This chain connects TRBV28 to TRBJ1-4, with D hard to call. The CDR3 spans 14 residues. Trimming cost V 1 base and J 0 bases, with 3 bases left between them. The V gene's germline CDR1 is MDHEN and CDR2 SYDVKM. CDR3 sequence reads: CASSLYATNEKLFF. In DNA form, the CDR3 reads TGTGCCAGCAGTTTATATGCAACTAATGAAAAACTGTTTTTT.

The J gene is TRBJ1-5, the V gene TRBV5-8; TRBD1 aligns across 9 bases. V lost 3 bases to trimming and J lost 2 bases; unmatched junction nucleotides: 6. The CDR3 has 16 residues. The germline CDR1 and CDR2 sequences are SGHTS and YDEGEE. CDR3 loop: CASSYQDRGGNQPQHF. The CDR3 DNA reads TGTGCCAGCAGCTACCAAGACAGGGGGGGCAATCAGCCCCAGCATTTT.

The table lists this clone with many counts. This chain links TRBV18 with TRBJ1-1, with D possibly being TRBD1 (5 bases). Germline V CDR1 and CDR2: KGHSH, LQKENI. The CDR3 is made up of 15 amino acids. V was shortened by 1 base and J by 3 bases, with 12 bases between the two germline ends. The CDR3 is CASSPRGDGYTEAFF. DNA of the CDR3: TGTGCCAGCTCACCACGCGGGGACGGCTACACTGAAGCTTTCTTT.

The V gene is TRBV15, the J gene TRBJ2-3; the match to TRBD2 covers 7 bases. The CDR3 runs 14 residues. V lost 6 bases to trimming and J lost 6 bases; unmatched junction nucleotides: 9. Per germline, CDR1 LNHNV and CDR2 YYDKDF (reference sequence). In DNA form, the CDR3 reads TGTGCCACCAGTCTGGGGGGGGATACGGATACGCAGTATTTT. It encodes CATSLGGDTDTQYF.

This rearrangement joins TRBV2 to TRBJ1-2; the match to TRBD1 covers 8 bases. V lost 3 bases, J lost 7 bases, and 4 bases stayed unmatched. The germline V gene encodes CDR1 SNHLY and CDR2 FYNNEI. The CDR3 length is 13 residues. CDR3 residues: CASSDRGRVGYTF. CDR3 in DNA: TGTGCCAGCAGTGACAGGGGGCGCGTTGGCTACACCTTC.

This chain joins TRBV7-8 and TRBJ2-7; D is uncertain. Between the trimmed V and J ends, which lost 7 bases and 0 bases, there was a span of 7 bases. The germline CDR1 and CDR2 sequences are SGHVS and FQNEAQ. The CDR3 covers 12 residues. CDR3 in DNA: TGTGCCAGCACACCTAGCTCCTACGAGCAGTACTTC. Protein product: CASTPSSYEQYF.

The chain joins TRBV15 to TRBJ2-7; TRBD1 aligns across 7 bases. V was clipped by 0 bases and J by 1 base; unmatched bases: 9. This CDR3 has 17 residues. Germline V gene data show CDR1 as LNHNV and CDR2 as YYDKDF (reference sequence). This CDR3 reads CATSRDPGRGLSYEQYF. The DNA of the CDR3 is TGTGCCACCAGCAGAGATCCGGGCAGGGGGTTGTCCTACGAGCAGTACTTC.

The V gene is TRBV2, the J gene TRBJ1-3; no definite D call. Trimming pared 6 bases from V and 6 bases from J, leaving 9 bases between. CDR1 SNHLY and CDR2 FYNNEI come from the germline V gene. The CDR3 consists of 12 residues. For the CDR3, the DNA is TGTGCCAGCAGACTATCTCTAAACACCATATATTTT. Translation: CASRLSLNTIYF.

The CDR3 is CASSLVGYGYTF. CDR3 nucleotides: TGTGCCAGTTCCCTGGTTGGCTATGGCTACACCTTC. The chain employs TRBV19 and TRBJ1-2; D uncertain. This CDR3 region has 12 residues. Germline lookup yields CDR1 LNHDA and CDR2 SQIVND (reference sequence). The germline V and J ends were trimmed by 8 bases and 4 bases, with 11 bases remaining between them.

This clone was recorded many times. The chain is built from TRBV9 and TRBJ2-3; 7 bases agree with TRBD2. The CDR3 is 16 amino acids. V shed 3 bases, J shed 3 bases, and the junction held 10 bases outside the gene matches. Germline V gene data show CDR1 as SGDLS and CDR2 as YYNGEE. The DNA of the CDR3 is TGTGCCAGCAGCGGTGGCGGGCTAGCGGATACAGATACGCAGTATTTT. Its translation: CASSGGGLADTDTQYF.

CDR3 sequence: CASSPWTGGADAGANVLTF. In nucleotides, the CDR3 is TGCGCCAGCAGCCCGTGGACAGGGGGCGCGGATGCTGGGGCCAACGTCCTGACTTTC. The chain carries TRBV5-1 and TRBJ2-6, with 11 bases fitting TRBD1. This CDR3 is built from 19 residues. Trimming removed 4 bases from V and 2 bases from J; junction bases left unmatched: 11. In germline, CDR1 is SGHRS, CDR2 YFSETQ.